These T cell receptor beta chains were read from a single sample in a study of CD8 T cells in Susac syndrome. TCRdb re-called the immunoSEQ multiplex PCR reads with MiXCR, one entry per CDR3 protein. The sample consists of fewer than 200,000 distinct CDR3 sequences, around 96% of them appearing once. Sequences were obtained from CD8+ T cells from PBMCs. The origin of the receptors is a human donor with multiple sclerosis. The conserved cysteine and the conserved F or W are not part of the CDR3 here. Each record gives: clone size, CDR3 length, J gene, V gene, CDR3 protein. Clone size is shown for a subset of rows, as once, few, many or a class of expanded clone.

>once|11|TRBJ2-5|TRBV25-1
ASSEWGGETQY
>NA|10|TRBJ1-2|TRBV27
ASSNNNYGYT
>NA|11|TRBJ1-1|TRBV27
ASSPLTDTEAF
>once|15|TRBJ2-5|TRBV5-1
ASSSATLGQQEETQY
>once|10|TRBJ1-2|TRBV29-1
SVDRGFYGYT
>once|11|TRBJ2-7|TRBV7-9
ASSPVGNYEQY
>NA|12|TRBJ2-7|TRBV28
ASSSSGNSYEQY
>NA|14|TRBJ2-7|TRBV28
ASSFTARDRSYEQY
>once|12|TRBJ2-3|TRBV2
ASSDTSGTDTQY
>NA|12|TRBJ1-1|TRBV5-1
ASSLMGLNTEAF
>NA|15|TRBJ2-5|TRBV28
ASSLLVIAGAEETQY
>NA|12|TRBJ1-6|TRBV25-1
ASSATGYNSPLH
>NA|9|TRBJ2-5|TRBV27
ASSFHETQY
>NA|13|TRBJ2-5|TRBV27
ASSLSASRGETQY
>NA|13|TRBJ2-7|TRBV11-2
ASSLLLHNSYEQY
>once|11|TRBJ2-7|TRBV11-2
ASSYFPLDEQY
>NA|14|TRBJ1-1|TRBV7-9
ATIPRGRGMNTEAF
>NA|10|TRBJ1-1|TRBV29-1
SVIRGNTEAF
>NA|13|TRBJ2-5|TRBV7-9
ASSSLGQGPETQY
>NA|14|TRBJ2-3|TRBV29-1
SVDDSRAASTDTQY
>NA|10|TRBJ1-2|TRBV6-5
ASSPGFYGYT